These 5 T cell receptor beta chains share one sample of origin, sequenced in a study of T cell clones after liver transplantation. Repertoires were generated with immunoSEQ multiplex PCR, while TCRdb's copy carries only in-frame clones and drops some. The sample comprises approximately 71,000 clones, 80% to 95% of which are singletons, and approximately 0.92% rests with the top ten. This specimen was CD4+ T cells from blood, taken less than 28 months after liver transplant. These receptors originate from a human patient who received a liver transplant. Among the T cells, some may be from the graft donor.

The chain employs TRBV4-3 and TRBJ2-7; D is possibly TRBD1 (5 bases). This CDR3 has 14 amino acids. V was trimmed by 6 bases and J by 6 bases, leaving 18 bases between them. The V gene's germline CDR1 is LGHNA and CDR2 YSLEER. The CDR3 region has the DNA TGCGCCAGCAGATTACAGGCGAACTCCGGCGAGCAGTACTTC. As protein: CASRLQANSGEQYF.

The chain couples TRBV15 to TRBJ2-5; tentative D call: TRBD2 (7 bases). CDR1 is LNHNV and CDR2 is YYDKDF in the germline V gene (reference sequence). Trimming took 5 bases from V and 4 from J, leaving 17 bases between them. The CDR3 extends over 15 amino acids. The CDR3 protein is CATSGPGASGETQYF. CDR3 sequence (DNA): TGTGCCACCAGCGGGCCAGGGGCTAGCGGAGAGACCCAGTACTTC.

The gene calls are TRBV11-2 and TRBJ2-7, with 13 bases matching TRBD2. In germline, CDR1 is SGHAT, CDR2 FQNNGV. J lost 7 bases, V lost 5 bases, and 5 bases had no gene match. The CDR3 extends over 14 amino acids. This CDR3 is CASSPTSGRREQYF. The CDR3, as DNA: TGTGCCAGCAGCCCGACTAGCGGGAGGCGGGAGCAGTACTTC. Variable domain in full (rest from reference TRBV11-2 and TRBJ2-7): EAGVAQSPRYKIIEKRQSVAFWCNPISGHATLYWYQQILGQGPKLLIQFQNNGVVDDSQLPKDRFSAERLKGVDSTLKIQPAKLEDSAVYLCASSPTSGRREQYFGPGTRLTVT.

The V gene is TRBV19, the J gene TRBJ2-7; TRBD2 matches at 9 bases. This CDR3 comprises 17 residues. Germline loops: CDR1 LNHDA, CDR2 SQIVND (reference sequence). The V and J ends lost 9 bases and 0 bases, in that order; junction bases with no gene match: 15. CDR3 DNA sequence: TGTGCCAGCAGCCCCTACCTGGCAGCGGGAGGCTCCTACGAGCAGTACTTC. This encodes CASSPYLAAGGSYEQYF.

CDR3 sequence: CASSQDDIQGGYNEQFF. CDR3 nucleotide sequence: TGTGCCAGCAGCCAAGATGACATACAGGGCGGTTACAATGAGCAGTTCTTC. The V call is TRBV4-2, the J call TRBJ2-1, with D maybe TRBD1 (6 bases). V lost 0 bases and J 4 bases, leaving 16 bases between the germline ends. Germline V gene data show CDR1 as LGHNA and CDR2 as YNFKEQ. CDR3 size: 17 residues.